This TCR beta chain appears in the sequencing data of a study of blood T cell repertoires in COVID-19. Study-level background: Specimens from acute and convalescent COVID-19 originated in the United States, Italy and Spain.

The CDR3 loop spans 15 amino acids. Trimming cost V 5 bases and J 0 bases, with 12 bases left between them. Germline V gene lookup returns CDR1 SEHNR and CDR2 FQNEAQ (reference sequence). How the authors handled the data: Reference gene primer amplification gave estimated nucleated cell counts. TCRdb's table, derived via immunoSEQ multiplex PCR, lists solely in-frame clones and lacks some. The V and J calls and clone size are taken from that table; D and trimming were inferred from the DNA. Found here are about 180,000 clones, approximately 83% of them singletons; the top ten hold less than 2%. The receptor was isolated from a human donor in a cohort sampled during active COVID-19. The chain combines TRBV7-9 with TRBJ2-3, with a possible D match to TRBD2 (5 bases). The material sequenced was peripheral blood. For the CDR3, the DNA is TGTGCCAGCAGCGGGGATTGGACTAGCACAGATACGCAGTATTTT. It yields the protein CASSGDWTSTDTQYF. Variable domain in full (rest from reference TRBV7-9 and TRBJ2-3): DTGVSQNPRHKITKRGQNVTFRCDPISEHNRLYWYRQTLGQGPEFLTYFQNEAQLEKSRLLSDRFSAERPKGSFSTLEIQRTEQGDSAMYLCASSGDWTSTDTQYFGPGTRLTVL.